Below, 2 T cell receptor beta chains from the same sample are listed, as sequenced in a study of regulatory T cells in long-lasting Graves disease. Documented time point: newly diagnosed GD, antithyroid drugs for less than 3 months. There was RNA extracted from PBMCs, and the TCR library was made from it. The TCR beta library used iRepertoire HTBI primers with Arm-PCR amplification of CDR3. TCRdb re-called the multiplex PCR reads with MiXCR, one entry per CDR3 protein. This sample carries 450,000 to 650,000 distinct CDR3 sequences, approximately 16% of them seen once, and the ten largest clones take about 25%. This sample was shared with a second study, whose subject was T cells in Graves' hyperthyroidism and ophthalmopathy.

The sequencing used peripheral blood mononuclear cells (PBMCs), collected at new diagnosis, from a patient treated with antithyroid drugs. These receptors came from a woman aged 35-65 years with Graves disease.

This clonotype was observed many times. This rearrangement joins TRBV6-9 to TRBJ2-5; weak D call: TRBD2 (6 bases). The germline CDR1 and CDR2 sequences are MNHGY and SVAAGI. There are 14 residues in the CDR3. Deletions cut 4 bases from V and 2 bases from J, with 11 bases between. Here the CDR3 reads CASSSPGEQETQYF. The CDR3 bases are TGTGCCAGCAGTTCCCCGGGGGAGCAAGAGACCCAGTACTTC.

This sequence joins TRBV28 and TRBJ2-1; D gene unclear. This CDR3 is 14 amino acids long. V was trimmed by 8 bases and J by 6 bases, leaving 17 bases between them. CDR1 is MDHEN and CDR2 is SYDVKM in the germline V gene. Here the CDR3 reads CASARQVLSNEQFF. The CDR3 DNA reads TGTGCCAGCGCCCGCCAGGTACTAAGCAATGAGCAGTTCTTC.